A selection of T cell receptor beta chains follows, all from one sample in a study of Graves' ophthalmopathy and Graves' hyperthyroidism. TCRdb independently ran MiXCR on the multiplex PCR reads; one entry per CDR3 protein. The table records roughly 170,000 distinct CDR3 sequences, around 40% of them present only once. The material sequenced was peripheral blood. The source is a man aged 25 to 40 with Graves' ophthalmopathy. The CDR3 runs from the conserved cysteine through the conserved F or W. D genes are given only for firm matches. The size entry is marked missing in some rows and otherwise reads once, few, many or a size class.

clone_size	d_call	v_call	j_call	cdr3_nt	cdr3_aa
once	-	TRBV6-2/TRBV6-3	TRBJ2-7	TGTGCCAGCAGTTATTGGGGCACGGGGAACGAGCAGTACTTC	CASSYWGTGNEQYF
-	TRBD1	TRBV20-1	TRBJ1-1	TGCAGTGCTAGAGATCGGGACAGGGGAGCTTTCTTT	CSARDRDRGAFF
once	-	TRBV13	TRBJ2-7	TGTGCCAGCAGCTGGGGGGAAGGAAACGTCGAGCAGTACTTC	CASSWGEGNVEQYF
many	TRBD2	TRBV7-2	TRBJ2-7	TGTGCCAGCAGCCGCCGGGACTACATCTACGAGCAGTACTTC	CASSRRDYIYEQYF
-	TRBD1	TRBV28	TRBJ2-7	TGTGCCAGCAGCCTACCGGGACAGGGGGCCTACGAGCAGTACTTC	CASSLPGQGAYEQYF
-	TRBD2	TRBV12-3/TRBV12-4	TRBJ2-5	TGTGCCAGCAGCCCTGCCCCACTAGCGACCCAAGAGACCCAGTACTTC	CASSPAPLATQETQYF
-	-	TRBV19	TRBJ1-1	TGTGCCAGTAGTCATAAGGTGAACACTGAAGCTTTCTTT	CASSHKVNTEAFF
once	-	TRBV6-2/TRBV6-3	TRBJ1-1	TGTGCCAGCAGACCTGACGCCACGAACACTGAAGCTTTCTTT	CASRPDATNTEAFF
many	TRBD1	TRBV28	TRBJ1-5	TGTGCCAGCACGCCGACAGGGCGGGCTCAGCCCCAGCATTTT	CASTPTGRAQPQHF
many	TRBD1	TRBV24-1	TRBJ1-2	TGTGCCACCCGACAGGGTCGGCTCGGTGGCTACACCTTC	CATRQGRLGGYTF
-	-	TRBV12-3/TRBV12-4	TRBJ1-1	TGTGCCAGCAGTTTAGGTCCGGGAGAAGCTTTCTTT	CASSLGPGEAFF
once	-	TRBV19	TRBJ1-2	TGTGCCAGTAGCTGGCAACCAGACCACAACTATGGCTACACCTTC	CASSWQPDHNYGYTF
many	-	TRBV11-2	TRBJ2-4	TGTGCCAGCAGCTTAGGGCTCTCGATGCCGTTCTTC	CASSLGLSMPFF
many	-	TRBV28	TRBJ1-5	TGTGCCAGCAGTTTATGGGATAGGAGGGGATCGGGCAATCAGCCCCAGCATTTT	CASSLWDRRGSGNQPQHF
many	TRBD1	TRBV28	TRBJ1-2	TGTGCCAGCAGGTCGATGGGACAGGGTTCTCTGAACTATGGCTACACCTTC	CASRSMGQGSLNYGYTF
many	TRBD1	TRBV6-1	TRBJ1-1	TGTGCCAGCAGTGAATGGACAGGGGCTGAGGCTTTCTTT	CASSEWTGAEAFF
many	TRBD2	TRBV24-1	TRBJ2-7	TGTGCCACCAGTGACCCCGGGAGGGGCGGCGAGCAGTACTTC	CATSDPGRGGEQYF
-	TRBD1	TRBV28	TRBJ1-6	TGTGCCAGCAGTTCACGCTCCGGGACAGGGGACTCACCCCTCCACTTT	CASSSRSGTGDSPLHF
many	TRBD2	TRBV4-3	TRBJ2-7	TGCGCCAGCAGCCAAGGAATAGCGGGGTACTACGAGCAGTACTTC	CASSQGIAGYYEQYF
-	-	TRBV28	TRBJ1-5	TGTGCCAGCAGTTTCGGACAGTTAAATCAGCCCCAGCATTTT	CASSFGQLNQPQHF
many	-	TRBV11-2	TRBJ2-7	TGTGCCAGCAGCTTGGTCAGCGGACCCTACGAGCAGTACTTC	CASSLVSGPYEQYF
-	-	TRBV12-3/TRBV12-4	TRBJ1-5	TGTGCCAGCTCACCGGTCGGAGGAACGGGGTCCCAGCATTTT	CASSPVGGTGSQHF
-	TRBD1	TRBV12-3/TRBV12-4	TRBJ1-5	TGTGCCAGCAGTTTGGCGACAGGGGGAGCTTATAGCAATCAGCCCCAGCATTTT	CASSLATGGAYSNQPQHF
many	-	TRBV27	TRBJ1-2	TGTGCCAGCAGTAGTTATCCGGGAGGACTGAATGGCTACACCTTC	CASSSYPGGLNGYTF
many	-	TRBV12-3/TRBV12-4	TRBJ1-6	TGTGCCAGCAGTTTAAGTTTAACAGGCTTTAATTCACCCCTCCACTTT	CASSLSLTGFNSPLHF
-	-	TRBV24-1	TRBJ2-5	TGTGCCACCAGTGATTTCCAGAGCGGGTTCCAAGAGACCCAGTACTTC	CATSDFQSGFQETQYF
-	TRBD1	TRBV7-9	TRBJ1-2	TGTGCCAGCAGGTCGGACAGGGGACGTGATGGCTACACCTTC	CASRSDRGRDGYTF
-	TRBD1	TRBV6-5	TRBJ1-2	TGTGCCAGCAGTTATTGGGACAGGGGGCGAGGTGGCTACACCTTC	CASSYWDRGRGGYTF
many	-	TRBV5-1	TRBJ1-1	TGCGCCAGCAGCACGTACTTAGGGGGAGACACTGAAGCTTTCTTT	CASSTYLGGDTEAFF
many	-	TRBV7-2	TRBJ2-5	TGTGCCAGCAGCCCGCAGATGGGACAAGAGACCCAGTACTTC	CASSPQMGQETQYF
-	TRBD1	TRBV12-3/TRBV12-4	TRBJ2-7	TGTGCCAGCAGTCCTACAGGGGGGACCTACGAGCAGTACTTC	CASSPTGGTYEQYF
many	-	TRBV20-1	TRBJ1-5	TGCAGTGCTTCTACTCAGGGAGGCCAATCCTTTAATCAGCCCCAGCATTTT	CSASTQGGQSFNQPQHF
many	-	TRBV19	TRBJ1-3	TGTGCCAGTAGTATACCCGGTAGAGCTGGAAACACCATATATTTT	CASSIPGRAGNTIYF
few	TRBD2	TRBV12-3/TRBV12-4	TRBJ2-5	TGTGCCAGCAGTCCCTCGGGAGGGTCGGTGACCCAGTACTTC	CASSPSGGSVTQYF
-	-	TRBV6-1	TRBJ1-1	TGTGCCAGCAGCCCCCCCGGGTTTGCGAACACTGAAGCTTTCTTT	CASSPPGFANTEAFF